The rows below give T cell receptor beta chains drawn from one sample of a study of T cell responses to AZD1222 COVID-19 vaccine. TCRdb keeps only in-frame clones here, not all; method: immunoSEQ multiplex PCR. Of about 110,000 clones in the sample, roughly 86% were seen once. The sequences come from peripheral blood, collected on day 0 of MenACWY control vaccination. The receptors stem from an adult in good health. The CDR3 runs from the conserved cysteine through the conserved F or W. Fields, in order: J gene, D gene, V gene, clone size, CDR3 protein, CDR3 DNA. A D gene is named only where the DNA matches it firmly. Size is stated for part of the rows, as once, few or many counts, or as a class when the clone is expanded.

>TRBJ1-2|.|TRBV11-2|.
CASSLEIRGHYGYTF
TGTGCCAGCAGCTTAGAAATAAGGGGACACTATGGCTACACCTTC
>TRBJ2-3|.|TRBV3-1/TRBV3-2|.
CASSRGRAKGTDTQYF
TGTGCCAGCAGCCGTGGGAGAGCGAAAGGCACAGATACGCAGTATTTT
>TRBJ2-7|TRBD2|TRBV24-1|.
CATSDSWPPETSGVYYEQYF
TGTGCCACCAGTGATTCCTGGCCGCCCGAGACTAGCGGTGTATATTACGAGCAGTACTTC
>TRBJ1-1|.|TRBV6-5|.
CASSYGTEAFF
TGTGCCAGCAGTTATGGCACTGAAGCTTTCTTT
>TRBJ2-1|TRBD1|TRBV5-1|once
CASRLTTGGTGDEQFF
TGCGCCAGCAGATTGACCACAGGGGGGACCGGCGATGAGCAGTTCTTC
>TRBJ2-2|.|TRBV5-5|.
CASSLREVTGELFF
TGTGCCAGCAGCTTAAGGGAGGTCACCGGGGAGCTGTTTTTT
>TRBJ1-1|.|TRBV6-5|once
CASGSDAAEAFF
TGTGCCAGCGGCTCTGACGCCGCTGAAGCTTTCTTT
>TRBJ1-2|.|TRBV28|.
CASSYGGQRAYGYTF
TGTGCCAGCAGTTACGGTGGGCAAAGGGCCTATGGCTACACCTTC
>TRBJ2-1|.|TRBV3-1/TRBV3-2|.
CASSRSDEQFF
TGTGCCAGCAGCCGAAGCGATGAGCAGTTCTTC
>TRBJ1-6|.|TRBV7-9|.
CASSRTEANSPLHF
TGTGCCAGCAGCCGGACGGAGGCAAATTCACCCCTCCACTTT
>TRBJ1-3|.|TRBV28|.
CASSLNREVGVYSGNTIYF
TGTGCCAGCAGTTTGAACAGGGAAGTGGGGGTTTACTCTGGAAACACCATATATTTT
>TRBJ1-1|.|TRBV7-3|.
CASSFTENTEAFF
TGTGCCAGCAGCTTTACAGAGAACACTGAAGCTTTCTTT
>TRBJ1-5|TRBD1|TRBV28|few
CASSPHGQGRSNQPQHF
TGTGCCAGCAGTCCACACGGACAGGGAAGGAGCAATCAGCCCCAGCATTTT
>TRBJ2-1|TRBD2|TRBV29-1|.
CSVDKSGGYNEQFF
TGCAGCGTTGATAAGAGCGGGGGTTACAATGAGCAGTTCTTC
>TRBJ1-5|TRBD1|TRBV5-6|.
CASSDRQGGQPQHF
TGTGCCAGCAGCGACCGACAGGGAGGGCAGCCCCAGCATTTT
>TRBJ2-1|.|TRBV2|.
CASSVLPRGHDNEQFF
TGTGCCAGCAGTGTTTTACCGAGGGGTCACGACAATGAGCAGTTCTTC
>TRBJ2-3|.|TRBV28|.
CASFTPGKVTDTQYF
TGTGCCAGCTTTACCCCCGGGAAGGTAACAGATACGCAGTATTTT
>TRBJ2-7|TRBD1|TRBV25-1|.
CASSETGGSYEQYF
TGTGCCAGCAGTGAAACAGGGGGCTCTTACGAGCAGTACTTC
>TRBJ2-1|TRBD2|TRBV24-1|.
CASGRRYEQFF
TGTGCGAGCGGGAGAAGGTATGAGCAGTTCTTC
>TRBJ1-2|.|TRBV9|once
CASSVMSEDYGYTF
TGTGCCAGCAGCGTTATGTCCGAGGACTATGGCTACACCTTC
>TRBJ2-7|TRBD1|TRBV25-1|.
CASSVWTGNHEQYF
TGTGCCAGCAGTGTGTGGACAGGGAACCACGAGCAGTACTTC
>TRBJ1-4|.|TRBV2|.
CATARRIARGTNEKLFF
TGTGCCACCGCTCGGAGGATCGCACGGGGGACTAATGAAAAACTGTTTTTT
>TRBJ1-5|.|TRBV19|few
CASSLAGSSNQPQHF
TGTGCCAGTAGTCTCGCCGGGAGCAGCAATCAGCCCCAGCATTTT
>TRBJ1-6|TRBD1|TRBV28|few
CASSSGGSYNSPLHF
TGTGCCAGCAGTTCAGGGGGCTCCTATAATTCACCCCTCCACTTT
>TRBJ2-5|TRBD1|TRBV6-1|.
CASSEARGGVETQYF
TGTGCCAGCAGTGAAGCGCGAGGGGGCGTAGAGACCCAGTACTTC
>TRBJ1-2|TRBD1|TRBV29-1|.
CSVEDRTGGGYTF
TGCAGCGTTGAAGATCGGACAGGGGGTGGCTACACCTTC
>TRBJ2-7|TRBD1|TRBV7-2|.
CASSLGSGTGNEQYF
TGTGCCAGCAGCTTAGGAAGCGGGACAGGGAACGAGCAGTACTTC
>TRBJ1-2|.|TRBV4-3|.
CASSQEAVGFNYGYTF
TGCGCCAGCAGCCAAGAGGCCGTGGGGTTTAACTATGGCTACACCTTC
>TRBJ1-3|TRBD1|TRBV7-2|.
CASLMEGASGNTIYF
TGTGCCAGCCTAATGGAGGGGGCAAGCGGAAACACCATATATTTT
>TRBJ2-1|TRBD2|TRBV7-3|few
CASSLYLAGGPDEQFF
TGTGCCAGCAGCTTATACCTAGCGGGGGGGCCCGATGAGCAGTTCTTC
>TRBJ1-1|.|TRBV7-2|.
CASSRGGSPEAFF
TGTGCCAGCAGCCGTGGGGGGAGCCCTGAAGCTTTCTTT
>TRBJ1-2|.|TRBV28|.
CASSPREAYGYTF
TGTGCCAGCAGTCCCCGGGAGGCCTATGGCTACACCTTC
>TRBJ1-5|TRBD1|TRBV4-1|.
CASSQEPGQGNQPQHF
TGCGCCAGCAGCCAGGAACCGGGACAGGGTAATCAGCCCCAGCATTTT
>TRBJ2-7|TRBD2|TRBV6-2/TRBV6-3|.
CASSSPSERESYEQYF
TGTGCCAGCAGTTCGCCCTCGGAGCGGGAATCCTACGAGCAGTACTTC
>TRBJ2-7|.|TRBV28|few
CASSTNRASSYEQYF
TGTGCCAGCAGTACCAACAGGGCCAGCTCCTACGAGCAGTACTTC
>TRBJ1-2|.|TRBV7-9|.
CASSPVGLGYGYTF
TGTGCCAGCAGCCCCGTGGGTCTGGGCTATGGCTACACCTTC
>TRBJ1-6|.|TRBV7-6|.
CASSGPGSDNSPLHF
TGTGCCAGCAGCGGCCCGGGGTCCGATAATTCACCCCTCCACTTT
>TRBJ1-2|.|TRBV9|.
CASSPPGYGYTF
TGTGCCAGCAGCCCCCCAGGCTATGGCTACACCTTC